The clone carrying this T cell receptor (beta chain) was recorded many times. Its antigen is unknown. The sample comes from a study of T cells after yellow fever vaccination. Study-wide findings and caveats: Booster samples showed a return of most primary-vaccination clones (almost 97% CD4, approximately 88% CD8).

Conversion of TCR transcripts into cDNA relied on 5'RACE template switching, which added a universal primer site and UMIs. TCRdb used MiXCR to reprocess the 5' RACE reads, holding one entry per CDR3 protein. The profile shows about 30,000 distinct CDR3 sequences, approximately 4% of them singletons. With 1 base removed from V and 6 bases from J, the gap between germline ends came to 7 bases. The length of the CDR3 is 13 residues. Germline V gene data show CDR1 as WSHSY and CDR2 as SAAADI. The chain uses TRBV10-2 and TRBJ1-5, with D possibly TRBD1 on 5 matching bases. The material sequenced was CD8+ T cells sorted from PBMCs, taken 5 days after the yellow fever booster vaccination. The source is a man between 25 and 39 years old who received the YFV17D yellow fever vaccine. The CDR3 reads CASSEFQGQPQHF. The CDR3 nucleotides read TGCGCCAGCAGTGAGTTCCAGGGTCAGCCCCAGCATTTT.